What follows are 9 T cell receptor beta chains derived from one specimen sequenced in a study. Treg sorting used a CD4+CD25+CD127-/low gate. MiXCR, applied by TCRdb to the 5' RACE reads, yields one record per CDR3 protein. Of approximately 60,000 distinct CDR3 sequences in the sample, about 20% were seen once. Sequencing was performed on tumor-infiltrating Tregs sorted from the breast tumor. Source of these receptors: a female donor with breast cancer.

This clonotype was counted many times. The chain carries TRBV20-1 and TRBJ1-4, with TRBD1 as a possible D gene (6 bases). This CDR3 spans 13 amino acids. Trimming removed 4 bases at V and 7 bases at J, with 13 bases between. Germline lookup yields CDR1 DFQATT and CDR2 SNEGSKA (reference sequence). The CDR3 loop is CSATRGRGEKLFF. CDR3 bases: TGCAGTGCTACCAGGGGTCGCGGTGAAAAACTGTTTTTT.

The chain carries TRBV4-2 and TRBJ2-3; D ambiguous. Germline assignment: CDR1 LGHNA and CDR2 YNFKEQ. Trimming removed 1 base from V and 0 bases from J, with 5 bases in between. The CDR3 is 14 amino acids. This CDR3 reads CASSQGGSTDTQYF. DNA for the CDR3: TGTGCCAGCAGCCAAGGAGGTAGCACAGATACGCAGTATTTT.

This clonotype was counted a few times. The chain joins TRBV4-3 to TRBJ1-2; 8 nucleotides agree with TRBD1. The junction had 7 bases not matched to a gene; V was cut back by 0 bases and J by 7 bases. CDR1 and CDR2 (germline): LGHNA, YSLEER. CDR3 length: 15 amino acids. In DNA form, the CDR3 reads TGCGCCAGCAGCCAAGATCTGGCAGGGGGCCTTGGCTACACCTTC. This gives the protein CASSQDLAGGLGYTF.

This clonotype was recorded a few times. The genes are TRBV12-3 or TRBV12-4 and TRBJ2-5; 9 positions agree with TRBD2. This CDR3 has 13 amino acids. Losses at the gene ends were 2 bases for V and 5 bases for J; bases not matched to a gene: 0. The CDR3: CASSLTSGETQYF. DNA for the CDR3: TGTGCCAGCAGTTTAACTAGCGGGGAGACCCAGTACTTC.

Comment on this clonotype: This could be a read error, since a much larger clone is one nucleotide away. The chain couples TRBV7-8 to TRBJ2-5; D may be TRBD2 (7 bases). CDR3 size: 15 residues. CDR1 and CDR2 (germline): SGHVS, FQNEAQ. CDR3 DNA sequence: TGTGTCAGCAGCCCTGGGGGCGGGAGTCGGGAGACCCAGTACTTC. It is translated as CVSSPGGGSRETQYF.

This clonotype was detected many times. This chain connects TRBV20-1 to TRBJ2-1, with 7 bases that match TRBD2. The V segment lost 6 bases and the J segment 9 bases; nucleotides outside the gene matches: 11. There are 13 residues in the CDR3. Germline V gives CDR1 DFQATT, CDR2 SNEGSKA (reference sequence). The CDR3 DNA reads TGCAGTGCCCCCGCATGGGAGGGGTCTGAGCAGTTCTTC. This encodes CSAPAWEGSEQFF.

This chain joins TRBV6-1 and TRBJ2-7; 8 bases align to TRBD1. V lost 5 bases, J lost 5 bases, and 5 bases stayed unmatched. Germline V lookup: CDR1 MNHNS, CDR2 SASEGT. The CDR3 spans 13 residues. The CDR3: CASSNQGANEQYF. The CDR3 DNA reads as TGTGCCAGCAGTAACCAGGGGGCGAACGAGCAGTACTTC.

This clonotype was seen a few times. The rearrangement links TRBV7-3 to TRBJ1-1; TRBD1 matches 7 bases. V lost 2 bases and J lost 10; bases outside the gene matches: 4. In germline, CDR1 is SGHTA, CDR2 FQGTGA. The CDR3 has 12 residues. The CDR3 sequence: CASSLAGGPAFF. CDR3 in DNA: TGTGCCAGCAGCTTAGCAGGGGGACCAGCTTTCTTT.

The chain joins TRBV20-1 to TRBJ2-3; 7 bases agree with TRBD2. The CDR3 has 16 residues. CDR1 is DFQATT, CDR2 SNEGSKA, per germline (reference sequence). V lost 0 bases, J lost 4 bases, and 10 bases stayed unmatched. CDR3 sequence: CSARDQMRELADTQYF. In DNA, the CDR3 is TGCAGTGCTAGAGATCAGATGCGGGAGTTAGCAGATACGCAGTATTTT.